Included here is one TCR beta chain sequence, with context. Selected positively for CCR7 and CD45RO-negative, naive CD8 cells excluded terminally differentiated effector memory CD45RA+ cells. This sample is drawn from a study of shared clonotypes between healthy human individuals. Germline loops: CDR1 MDHEN, CDR2 SYDVKM. This CDR3 contains 18 residues. V gave up 3 bases and J gave up 0 bases; unmatched junction bases: 13. Profiled with immunoSEQ multiplex PCR; TCRdb holds only in-frame clones, not every one. The table lists millions of clones, 85% to 95% of them singletons. The source of this sequence is a man aged 18-30 years in good health. Some clones in this sample may be carry-over from other donors' samples. This chain uses TRBV28 with TRBJ1-1, with 7 positions matching TRBD1. The sequenced material came from naive CD8+ T cells from PBMCs. The DNA of the CDR3 is TGTGCCAGCAGTTTCTATCTAGGAGGGGACAGCTTGAACACTGAAGCTTTCTTT. As protein: CASSFYLGGDSLNTEAFF.